This T cell receptor beta chain was captured in a study of cytomegalovirus exposure and HLA in healthy donors. Overall study context: In a previous analysis, 117 million unique TCR beta sequences were found from about 190 million T cells. Of more than 350 genotyped donors, approximately 80% clustered with self-reported Caucasian donors.

Study findings and constraints: According to a later analysis, most TCR beta chains associated with CMV appeared HLA-restricted.

V dropped 4 bases and J dropped 9 bases, with 15 bases sitting between them. CDR3 length: 12 amino acids. In germline, CDR1 is SQVTM, CDR2 ANQGSEA. As to this clone: Its antigen is not identified.

The PCR used 60 Vbeta and 13 Jbeta primers. Method: immunoSEQ multiplex PCR; TCRdb's copy keeps in-frame clones and lacks some. The table gives 50,000 to 80,000 clones; the top ten clones make up roughly 4% of it. The rearrangement joins TRBV29-1 to TRBJ2-5; perhaps TRBD2 as D (6 bases). The specimen was PBMCs. The clonotype originates from a woman aged 18-30 years in good health and CMV-seronegative. The CDR3 DNA is TGCAGCGTTGGGGCGGGACCTACGGCCCAGTACTTC. Protein sequence: CSVGAGPTAQYF.